This TCR beta chain was sequenced for a study of T-cell reconstitution after alpha-beta-depleted transplantation in children. Study findings and constraints: T-cell numbers and diversity one year post-transplant derived largely from freshly generated T cells.

V trimming: 7 bases; J trimming: 2 bases; junction bases outside the gene matches: 5. This CDR3 contains 13 residues. Germline-derived CDR1 and CDR2 are DFQATT and SNEGSKA (reference sequence). Preparation of the TCRbeta library used unique molecular identifiers. Each CDR3 protein is one row after TCRdb ran MiXCR on the PCR reads. The sample lists some 220,000 distinct CDR3 sequences; approximately 10% were seen once. Ten or more counts support this clonotype. Its target is unknown. The sample was PBMCs, taken before TCRalphabeta/CD19-depleted stem cell transplant. The chain recombines TRBV20-1 with TRBJ1-2; 9 positions match TRBD1. This sequence was found in a child in the first two years of life with acute myeloid leukemia, due to receive a stem cell transplant. The CDR3 sequence: CSGTGGGNYGYTF. Here the CDR3 DNA reads TGCAGTGGCACAGGGGGCGGGAACTATGGCTACACCTTC.